This entry describes one T cell receptor beta chain. Its cognate antigen is unknown. The data were taken from a study of T cells in Graves' hyperthyroidism and ophthalmopathy. Study outcomes and limitations: Most expanded thyroid clonotypes above 0.001 also appeared in blood.

Aged 18 to 65, the patients had hyperthyroidism that was newly diagnosed and had lasted under 2 months. The study based diagnoses on clinical symptoms, serum thyroxine and TRAb, thyroid ultrasound and orbital computed tomography. Each 10 ml fresh peripheral blood draw supplied the PBMCs. There were TCR beta CDR3 regions amplified from RNA transcripts. Using the HTBI primer set, a first-round RT-PCR was run on the TCR CDR3. Using its own MiXCR run on the multiplex PCR reads, TCRdb lists one record per CDR3 protein. The repertoire includes roughly 420,000 distinct CDR3 sequences, 15% to 19% of them detected once, and roughly an eighth sits in the top ten. Per the germline V gene, CDR1 is SGHRS and CDR2 is YFSETQ. The CDR3 is made up of 12 amino acids. V was shortened by 2 bases and J by 7 bases, with 10 bases between the two germline ends.

The sequenced material came from blood. This chain connects TRBV5-1 to TRBJ2-7; D is possibly TRBD1 (6 bases). The clonotype was recovered from a woman aged 18-29 years with Graves' hyperthyroidism. The CDR3: CASSLQGWEQYF. Here the CDR3 DNA reads TGCGCCAGCAGCTTACAGGGTTGGGAGCAGTACTTC. Complete variable domain (other parts from reference TRBV5-1 and TRBJ2-7): KAGVTQTPRYLIKTRGQQVTLSCSPISGHRSVSWYQQTPGQGLQFLFEYFSETQRNKGNFPGRFSGRQFSNSRSEMNVSTLELGDSALYLCASSLQGWEQYFGPGTRLTVT.